This TCR beta chain was recovered during a study of cytomegalovirus exposure and HLA in healthy donors. Study at large: The roughly 130 validation repertoires used the same platform as the 600 to 750 first-cohort repertoires (as reported by a later analysis). Regarding the study as a whole: High specificity and sensitivity for cytomegalovirus status were reported for the classifier. First-cohort TCR clusters were later found to tend to co-occur in the approximately 110 validation repertoires. The study flagged 150 to 200 TCR beta chains as cytomegalovirus-associated.

Here immunoSEQ multiplex PCR was the method, and the copy in TCRdb shows in-frame clones only, minus some. The data hold approximately 100,000 clones, with over 75% observed a single time. In the case of this clone: Its antigen is still unknown.

The sample comprised PBMCs. The origin of this receptor is a man between 18 and 29 years old in good health and CMV-seropositive.

CDR3 in DNA: TGTGCCAGCAGCTTAGTCTTGGGACAGCGCTACGAGCAGTACTTC. Its translation is CASSLVLGQRYEQYF. The genes are TRBV7-2 and TRBJ2-7; 7 nucleotides align to TRBD1. J was trimmed by 3 bases and V by 1 base; bases with no gene match: 6. Germline V CDR1 and CDR2: SGHTA, FQGNSA. The CDR3 covers 15 residues.